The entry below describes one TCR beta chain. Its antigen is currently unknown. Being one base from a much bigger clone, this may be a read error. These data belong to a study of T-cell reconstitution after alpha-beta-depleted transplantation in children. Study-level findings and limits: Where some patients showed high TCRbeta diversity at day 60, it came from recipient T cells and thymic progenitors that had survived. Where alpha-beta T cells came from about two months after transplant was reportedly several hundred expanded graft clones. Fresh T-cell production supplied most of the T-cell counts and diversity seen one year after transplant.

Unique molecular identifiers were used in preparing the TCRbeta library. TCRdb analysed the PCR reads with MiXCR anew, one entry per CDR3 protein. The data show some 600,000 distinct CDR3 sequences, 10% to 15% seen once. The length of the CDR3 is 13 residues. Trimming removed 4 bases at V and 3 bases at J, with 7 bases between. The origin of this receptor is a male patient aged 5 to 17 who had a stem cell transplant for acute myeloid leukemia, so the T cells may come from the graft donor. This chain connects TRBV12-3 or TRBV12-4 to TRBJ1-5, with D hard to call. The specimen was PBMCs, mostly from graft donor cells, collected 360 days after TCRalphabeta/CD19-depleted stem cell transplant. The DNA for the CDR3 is TGTGCCAGCAGTTGGTCAGACAATCAGCCCCAGCATTTT. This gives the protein CASSWSDNQPQHF.